What follows are 10 T cell receptor beta chains derived from one specimen sequenced in a study of T cell clonality in common variable immunodeficiency. These receptors are not linked to any known antigen. General study results and limits: Reportedly, TCR beta sequences from common variable immunodeficiency showed fewer deletions and N-nucleotide insertions.

Using immunoSEQ multiplex PCR, the repertoire was profiled, and TCRdb retains in-frame clones only, with some absent. The sample shows 28,000 or so clones, no singletons; the ten largest hold 3.1%. Sample: peripheral blood mononuclear cells. Every receptor here comes from a human donor with common variable immunodeficiency.

A note on this clone: The read terminates 3 residues ahead of where the CDR3 ends, so the germline J gene completes it. This chain links TRBV5-1 with TRBJ2-5; 15 positions match TRBD2. Germline V gene lookup returns CDR1 SGHRS and CDR2 YFSETQ. The ends lost 4 bases at V and 5 bases at J; junction bases unmatched: 9. CDR3 length: 17 residues. Partial CDR3 DNA: TGCGCCAGCAGCGCCGGGACTAGCGGGGGGCCAGGGGAGACC. Amino acids: CASSAGTSGGPGET. In full, the CDR3 reads CASSAGTSGGPGETQYF.

This clone has only a few counts. Read data end 3 residues before the CDR3 end; the end is taken from the germline J gene. The chain recombines TRBV19 with TRBJ2-1, with 8 bases aligning to TRBD2. The CDR3 runs to 15 residues. CDR1 is LNHDA and CDR2 is SQIVND in the germline V gene (reference sequence). V trimming: 6 bases; J trimming: 2 bases; junction bases outside the gene matches: 6. The DNA read from the CDR3 is TGTGCCAGTAGCGAGCGGGGGATACCCTACAATGAG. Its protein is CASSERGIPYNE. From start to end, the CDR3 is CASSERGIPYNEQFF.

This clone was seen more than once but under ten times. The read terminates 3 residues before the CDR3 end, so the remaining end is supplied by the germline J gene. The rearrangement uses TRBV7-9 and TRBJ1-4; D not resolved. This CDR3 comprises 13 residues. The V gene's germline CDR1 is SEHNR and CDR2 FQNEAQ (reference sequence). V lost 3 bases and J 4 bases, leaving 6 bases between the germline ends. This CDR3 is CASSFAGNEKLFF. The CDR3 bases that were read are TGTGCCAGCAGCTTCGCCGGTAATGAAAAA.

Notes on this clone: The read is 3 residues too short to cover the CDR3 end, so that end is filled in from the germline J gene. The J gene is TRBJ1-2, the V gene TRBV18; tentative D call: TRBD1 (6 bases). CDR1 and CDR2 (germline): KGHSH, LQKENI. This CDR3 has 15 amino acids. Deletions cut 3 bases from V and 3 bases from J, with 14 bases between. The sequenced CDR3 bases are TGTGCCAGCTCACCTTCGGACAGTCCTGACTATGGC. The encoded protein is CASSPSDSPDYG. The whole CDR3 sequence reads CASSPSDSPDYGYTF. The full variable domain, in which reference TRBV18 and TRBJ1-2 provide the parts outside the CDR3, is NAGVMQNPRHLVRRRGQEARLRCSPMKGHSHVYWYRQLPEEGLKFMVYLQKENIIDESGMPKERFSAEFPKEGPSILRIQQVVRGDSAAYFCASSPSDSPDYGYTFGSGTRLTVV.

Concerning this clone: The CDR3 end lies 3 residues beyond the end of the read and is filled in from the germline J gene. V is TRBV19 and J is TRBJ2-3; possibly TRBD2 for D (6 bases). V dropped 2 bases and J dropped 0 bases, with 9 bases sitting between them. The CDR3 contains 15 residues. Germline assignment: CDR1 LNHDA and CDR2 SQIVND (reference sequence). Here the CDR3 reads CASSIRAGSTDTQYF. CDR3 bases read: TGTGCCAGTAGTATACGGGCGGGGAGCACAGATACG.

Worth noting for this clone: The CDR3 goes on 3 residues after the read ends, and that part is filled in from the germline J gene. The chain has TRBV6-1 and TRBJ2-1; 7 nucleotides align to TRBD1. Per the germline V gene, CDR1 is MNHNS and CDR2 is SASEGT. The CDR3 contains 18 residues. V shed 0 bases and J 2 bases; nucleotides not matched to a gene: 10. The CDR3 bases that were read are TGTGCCAGCAGTGAAGCGTTTTCGACAGGGCGACCCTACAATGAG. Translation: CASSEAFSTGRPYNE. The complete CDR3 reads CASSEAFSTGRPYNEQFF.

Concerning this clone itself: The CDR3 end lies 3 residues beyond the end of the read and is filled in from the germline J gene. The chain has TRBV18 and TRBJ2-1, with D possibly being TRBD2 (5 bases). The CDR3 is 14 amino acids. Germline V gene sequence: CDR1 KGHSH, CDR2 LQKENI. V dropped 6 bases and J dropped 9 bases, with 18 bases sitting between them. CDR3 DNA (partial): TGTGCCAGCTCCCCATCCGGGGTGCGGAGTGAG. Translation gives CASSPSGVRSE. The complete CDR3 reads CASSPSGVRSEQFF. The whole variable domain, filled in from reference TRBV18 and TRBJ2-1, reads NAGVMQNPRHLVRRRGQEARLRCSPMKGHSHVYWYRQLPEEGLKFMVYLQKENIIDESGMPKERFSAEFPKEGPSILRIQQVVRGDSAAYFCASSPSGVRSEQFFGPGTRLTVL.

This clone was counted at least ten times. The read falls 3 residues short of the CDR3 end, and the missing part is taken from the germline J gene. The chain is built from TRBV6-2 or TRBV6-3 and TRBJ1-1; D unclear. In germline, CDR1 is MNHEY, CDR2 SVGEGT. The CDR3 is 12 residues long. The V end lost 5 bases, the J end lost 4 bases, and 8 bases lay between the germline ends. The CDR3 DNA, read in part, is TGTGCCAGCAGTCCCCTCTCCACTGAA. It encodes CASSPLSTE. The CDR3 as a whole reads CASSPLSTEAFF.

A note on this clone: The read ends 3 residues shy of where the CDR3 ends; the end is completed using the germline J gene. The chain recombines TRBV18 with TRBJ1-2; 10 nucleotides line up with TRBD1. V lost 3 bases and J lost 6; bases outside the gene matches: 1. Germline values: CDR1 KGHSH, CDR2 LQKENI. CDR3 size: 13 residues. CDR3 residues: CASSPDRGNGYTF. The part of the CDR3 DNA that was read is TGTGCCAGCTCACCGGACAGGGGGAATGGC.

With regard to this clone: Read coverage stops 3 residues before the CDR3 terminus; the germline J gene supplies the remainder. The chain recombines TRBV7-9 with TRBJ2-5, with D unresolved. The CDR3 runs to 13 residues. The germline V gene encodes CDR1 SEHNR and CDR2 FQNEAQ (reference sequence). Trimming removed 2 bases from V and 0 bases from J, with 4 bases in between. The covered CDR3 bases are TGTGCCAGCAGCTTACAGTACCAAGAGACC. It is translated as CASSLQYQET. The complete CDR3 reads CASSLQYQETQYF. The full variable domain, with the rest looked up from reference TRBV7-9 and TRBJ2-5, is DTGVSQNPRHKITKRGQNVTFRCDPISEHNRLYWYRQTLGQGPEFLTYFQNEAQLEKSRLLSDRFSAERPKGSFSTLEIQRTEQGDSAMYLCASSLQYQETQYFGPGTRLLVL.